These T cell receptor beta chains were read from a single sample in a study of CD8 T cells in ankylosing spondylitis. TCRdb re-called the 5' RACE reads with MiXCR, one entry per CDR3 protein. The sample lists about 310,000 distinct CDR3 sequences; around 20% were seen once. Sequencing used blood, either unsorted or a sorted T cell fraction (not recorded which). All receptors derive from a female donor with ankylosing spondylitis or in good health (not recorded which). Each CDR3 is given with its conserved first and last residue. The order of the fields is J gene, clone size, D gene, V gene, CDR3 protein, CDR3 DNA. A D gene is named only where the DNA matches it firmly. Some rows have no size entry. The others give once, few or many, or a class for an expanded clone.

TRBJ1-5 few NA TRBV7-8 CASSPDGYSNQPQHF TGTGCCAGCAGCCCGGACGGTTATAGCAATCAGCCCCAGCATTTT
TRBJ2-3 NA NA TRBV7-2 CASSSDGVKDTQYF TGTGCCAGCAGCTCAGACGGTGTTAAAGATACGCAGTATTTT
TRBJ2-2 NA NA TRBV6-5 CASSYDRQTGELFF TGTGCCAGCAGTTACGATAGGCAGACCGGGGAGCTGTTTTTT
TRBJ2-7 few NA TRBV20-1 CSASGSTGGYEQYF TGCAGTGCCAGCGGCAGCACTGGAGGCTACGAGCAGTACTTC
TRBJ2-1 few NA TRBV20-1 CSARDPKGGNEQFF TGCAGTGCTAGAGATCCAAAAGGGGGCAATGAGCAGTTCTTC
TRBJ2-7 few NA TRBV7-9 CASSLPALNEQYF TGTGCCAGCAGCTTACCCGCGTTGAACGAGCAGTACTTC
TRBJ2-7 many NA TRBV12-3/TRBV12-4 CASSPSGTPREQYF TGTGCCAGCAGTCCCTCAGGTACCCCCAGGGAGCAGTACTTC
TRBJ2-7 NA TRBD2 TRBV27 CASSSGLAEYEQYF TGTGCCAGCAGCTCCGGACTAGCGGAGTACGAGCAGTACTTC
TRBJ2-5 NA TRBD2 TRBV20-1 CSARPGLAGQETQYF TGCAGTGCTAGACCCGGACTAGCGGGCCAAGAGACCCAGTACTTC
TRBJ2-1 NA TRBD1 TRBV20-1 CSAVGQSSYNEQFF TGCAGTGCTGTGGGACAGAGCTCCTACAATGAGCAGTTCTTC
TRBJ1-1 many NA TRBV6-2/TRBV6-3 CASRGGSMNTEAFF TGTGCCAGCAGGGGAGGAAGCATGAACACTGAAGCTTTCTTT
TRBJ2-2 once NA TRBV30 CAWQSAGELFF TGTGCCTGGCAGAGCGCCGGGGAGCTGTTTTTT
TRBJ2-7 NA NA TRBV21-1 CASTPHQDRAYEQYF TGTGCCAGCACCCCCCACCAGGACAGGGCCTACGAGCAGTACTTC
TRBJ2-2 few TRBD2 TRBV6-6 CASSYSLAGEGTGELFF TGTGCCAGCAGTTACTCCCTAGCGGGAGAAGGCACCGGGGAGCTGTTTTTT
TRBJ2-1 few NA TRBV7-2 CASSLVRVGDNEQFF TGTGCCAGCAGCTTAGTGAGAGTTGGAGACAATGAGCAGTTCTTC
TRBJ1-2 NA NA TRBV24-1 CATSATSNYGYTF TGTGCCACCAGTGCGACGTCGAACTATGGCTACACCTTC
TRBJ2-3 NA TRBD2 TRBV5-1 CASSPSGRPLWADTQYF TGCGCCAGCAGCCCCAGCGGGAGGCCCCTCTGGGCAGATACGCAGTATTTT
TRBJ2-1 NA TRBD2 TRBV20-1 CSAPDGTSGLYYNEQFF TGCAGTGCCCCGGACGGGACTAGCGGGCTTTACTACAATGAGCAGTTCTTC
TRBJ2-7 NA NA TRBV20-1 CSARKTSRGEQYF TGCAGTGCTCGAAAGACTAGTAGAGGCGAGCAGTACTTC
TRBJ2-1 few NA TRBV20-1 CSARSDYNEQFF TGCAGTGCTAGATCGGACTACAATGAGCAGTTCTTC
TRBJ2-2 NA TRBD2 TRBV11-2 CASSSSGRAVGELFF TGTGCCAGCAGCTCTAGCGGGAGGGCCGTCGGGGAGCTGTTTTTT
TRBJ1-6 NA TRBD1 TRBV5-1 CASSWTGVNSPLHF TGCGCCAGCAGCTGGACAGGGGTTAATTCACCCCTCCACTTT
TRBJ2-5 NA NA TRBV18 CASSAGASGTQYF TGTGCCAGCTCGGCGGGGGCTTCCGGGACCCAGTACTTC
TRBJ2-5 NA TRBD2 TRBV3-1 CASSQAGLAGGLKETQYF TGTGCCAGCAGCCAAGCGGGACTAGCGGGAGGGCTTAAAGAGACCCAGTACTTC
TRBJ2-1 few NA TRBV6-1 CARVQSSYNEQFF TGTGCCAGGGTCCAGAGCTCCTACAATGAGCAGTTCTTC
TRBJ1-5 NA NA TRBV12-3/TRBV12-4 CASSPGRANLNQPQHF TGTGCCAGCTCCCCAGGCAGGGCCAACCTCAATCAGCCCCAGCATTTT
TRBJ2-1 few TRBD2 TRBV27 CASSLLAGGPQFF TGTGCCAGCAGTCTCCTAGCGGGGGGTCCGCAGTTCTTC
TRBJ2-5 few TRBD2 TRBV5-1 CASSLNIPGLARETQYF TGCGCCAGCAGCTTAAACATCCCGGGACTAGCCCGAGAGACCCAGTACTTC
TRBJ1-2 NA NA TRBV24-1 CATSDFRTRQGYTF TGTGCCACCAGTGATTTCAGGACAAGGCAAGGCTACACCTTC
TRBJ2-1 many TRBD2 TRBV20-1 CSALLAGVYNEQFF TGCAGTGCATTACTAGCGGGAGTGTACAATGAGCAGTTCTTC
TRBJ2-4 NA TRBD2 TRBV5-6 CASSLTSGINIQYF TGTGCCAGCAGCTTGACTAGCGGGATCAACATTCAGTACTTC
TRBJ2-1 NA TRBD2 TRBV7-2 CASSLAPAGGEQFF TGTGCCAGCAGCTTAGCGCCAGCGGGAGGTGAGCAGTTCTTC
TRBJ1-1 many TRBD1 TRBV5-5 CASSSGQGIVDTEAFF TGTGCCAGCAGCTCGGGACAGGGGATTGTTGACACTGAAGCTTTCTTT
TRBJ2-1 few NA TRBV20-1 CSADWVSREQFF TGCAGTGCCGACTGGGTCTCGCGTGAGCAGTTCTTC
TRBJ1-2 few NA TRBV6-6 CASSYGQSYGYTF TGTGCCAGCAGTTATGGGCAGAGCTATGGCTACACCTTC
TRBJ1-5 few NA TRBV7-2 CASSLLGGSNQPQHF TGTGCCAGCAGCTTACTAGGGGGAAGCAATCAGCCCCAGCATTTT
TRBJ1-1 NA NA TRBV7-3 CASSLPGHTEAFF TGTGCCAGCAGCTTACCGGGACACACTGAAGCTTTCTTT
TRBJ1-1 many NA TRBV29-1 CSVREGTEAFF TGCAGCGTCAGAGAGGGCACTGAAGCTTTCTTT
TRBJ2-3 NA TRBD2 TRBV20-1 CSAYGTSGLFSTTDTQYF TGCAGTGCCTACGGGACTAGCGGTCTGTTCTCAACCACAGATACGCAGTATTTT
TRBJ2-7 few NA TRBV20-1 CSASTRNEQYF TGCAGTGCTAGCACGAGGAACGAGCAGTACTTC
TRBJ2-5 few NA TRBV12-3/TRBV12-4 CASSIKTEPRETQYF TGTGCCAGCAGTATCAAGACAGAGCCTCGAGAGACCCAGTACTTC
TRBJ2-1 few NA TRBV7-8 CASSLNPAPPFNEQFF TGTGCCAGCAGCTTAAATCCGGCCCCCCCGTTCAATGAGCAGTTCTTC
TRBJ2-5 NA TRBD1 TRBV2 CASCRDSTETQYF TGTGCCAGCTGCCGGGACAGTACAGAGACCCAGTACTTC
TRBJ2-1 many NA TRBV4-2 CASSPDRVNEQFF TGTGCCAGCAGCCCAGACCGAGTCAATGAGCAGTTCTTC
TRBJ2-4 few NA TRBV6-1 CASAGPRKNIQYF TGTGCCAGCGCCGGCCCCCGAAAAAACATTCAGTACTTC
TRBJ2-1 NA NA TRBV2 CASTAGFAEQFF TGTGCCAGCACGGCAGGTTTTGCTGAGCAGTTCTTC
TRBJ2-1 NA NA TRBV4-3 CASSQGQLSYNEQFF TGCGCCAGCAGCCAAGGACAGCTTTCCTACAATGAGCAGTTCTTC
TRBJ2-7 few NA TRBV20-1 CSAAPFSSLSHEQYF TGCAGTGCTGCCCCCTTTTCGTCCCTGTCCCACGAGCAGTACTTC
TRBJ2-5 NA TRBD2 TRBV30 CAWSGTSPETQYF TGTGCCTGGAGTGGGACTAGTCCCGAGACCCAGTACTTC